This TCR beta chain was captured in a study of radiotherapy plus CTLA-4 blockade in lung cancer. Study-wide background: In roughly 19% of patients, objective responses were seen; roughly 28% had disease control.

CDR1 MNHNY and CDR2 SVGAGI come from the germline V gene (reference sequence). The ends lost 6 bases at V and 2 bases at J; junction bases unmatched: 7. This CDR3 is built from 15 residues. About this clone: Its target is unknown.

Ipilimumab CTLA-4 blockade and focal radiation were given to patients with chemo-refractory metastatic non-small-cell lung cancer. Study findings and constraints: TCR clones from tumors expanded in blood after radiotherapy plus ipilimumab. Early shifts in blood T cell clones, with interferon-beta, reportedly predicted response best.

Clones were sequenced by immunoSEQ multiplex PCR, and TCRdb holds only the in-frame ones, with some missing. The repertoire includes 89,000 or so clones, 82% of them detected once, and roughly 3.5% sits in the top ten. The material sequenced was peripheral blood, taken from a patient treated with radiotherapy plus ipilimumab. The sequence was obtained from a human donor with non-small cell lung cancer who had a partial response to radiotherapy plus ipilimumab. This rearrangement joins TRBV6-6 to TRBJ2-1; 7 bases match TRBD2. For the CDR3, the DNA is TGTGCCAGCAGCCCGAGCGGGGCCCCCTACAATGAGCAGTTCTTC. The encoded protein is CASSPSGAPYNEQFF.